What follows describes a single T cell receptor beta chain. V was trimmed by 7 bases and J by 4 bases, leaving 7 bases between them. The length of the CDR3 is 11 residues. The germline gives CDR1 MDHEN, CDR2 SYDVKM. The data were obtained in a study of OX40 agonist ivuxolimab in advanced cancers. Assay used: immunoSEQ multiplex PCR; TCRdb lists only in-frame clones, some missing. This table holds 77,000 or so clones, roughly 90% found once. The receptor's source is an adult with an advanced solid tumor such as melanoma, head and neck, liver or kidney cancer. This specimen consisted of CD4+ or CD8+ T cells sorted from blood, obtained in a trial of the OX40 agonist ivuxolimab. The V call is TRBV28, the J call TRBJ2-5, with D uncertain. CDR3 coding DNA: TGTGCCAGCATGGGTATAGAGACCCAGTACTTC. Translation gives CASMGIETQYF.